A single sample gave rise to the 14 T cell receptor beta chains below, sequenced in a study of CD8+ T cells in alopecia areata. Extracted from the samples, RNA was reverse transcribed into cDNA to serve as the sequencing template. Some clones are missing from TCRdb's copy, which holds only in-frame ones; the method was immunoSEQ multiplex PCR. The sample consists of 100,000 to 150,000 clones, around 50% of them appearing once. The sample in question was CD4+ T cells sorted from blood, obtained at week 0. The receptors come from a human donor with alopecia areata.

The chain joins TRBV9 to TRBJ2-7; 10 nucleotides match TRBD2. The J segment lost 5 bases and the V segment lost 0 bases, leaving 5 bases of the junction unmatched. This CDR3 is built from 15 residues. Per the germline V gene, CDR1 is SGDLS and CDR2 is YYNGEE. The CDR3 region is CASSVVPSGSDEQYF. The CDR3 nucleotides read TGTGCCAGCAGCGTAGTGCCTAGCGGGAGTGACGAGCAGTACTTC.

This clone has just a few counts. The CDR3 here is CASSPRDRVYTGELFF. The CDR3 DNA reads TGTGCCAGCAGCCCACGGGACAGGGTATATACCGGGGAGCTGTTTTTT. The rearrangement joins TRBV5-6 to TRBJ2-2, with 9 bases lining up with TRBD1. Germline trimming cut 4 bases from V and 5 bases from J; bases unmatched to any gene: 9. This CDR3 has 16 amino acids. Germline V gives CDR1 SGHDT, CDR2 YYEEEE.

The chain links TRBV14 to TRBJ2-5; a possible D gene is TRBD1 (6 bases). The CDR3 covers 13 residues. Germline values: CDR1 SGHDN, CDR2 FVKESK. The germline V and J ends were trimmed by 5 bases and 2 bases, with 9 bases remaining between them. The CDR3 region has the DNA TGTGCCAGCAGCTTAGGACAGCAAGAGACCCAGTACTTC. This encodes CASSLGQQETQYF. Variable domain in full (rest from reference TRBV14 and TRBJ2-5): EAGVTQFPSHSVIEKGQTVTLRCDPISGHDNLYWYRRVMGKEIKFLLHFVKESKQDESGMPNNRFLAERTGGTYSTLKVQPAELEDSGVYFCASSLGQQETQYFGPGTRLLVL.

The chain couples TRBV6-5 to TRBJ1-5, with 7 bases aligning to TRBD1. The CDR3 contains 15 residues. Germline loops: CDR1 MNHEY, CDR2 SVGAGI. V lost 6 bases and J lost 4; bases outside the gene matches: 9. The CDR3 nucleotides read TGTGCCAGCAGCCCTGATCAGGGGGAGAATCAGCCCCAGCATTTT. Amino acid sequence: CASSPDQGENQPQHF.

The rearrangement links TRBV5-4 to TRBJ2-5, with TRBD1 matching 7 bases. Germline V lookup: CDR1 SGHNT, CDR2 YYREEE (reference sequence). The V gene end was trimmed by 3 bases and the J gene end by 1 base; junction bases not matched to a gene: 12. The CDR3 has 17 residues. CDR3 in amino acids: CASSSGRDSTVQETQYF. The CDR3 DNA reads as TGTGCCAGCAGCTCCGGCCGGGACAGCACAGTCCAAGAGACCCAGTACTTC. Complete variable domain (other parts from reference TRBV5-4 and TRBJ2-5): ETGVTQSPTHLIKTRGQQVTLRCSSQSGHNTVSWYQQALGQGPQFIFQYYREEENGRGNFPPRFSGLQFPNYSSELNVNALELDDSALYLCASSSGRDSTVQETQYFGPGTRLLVL.

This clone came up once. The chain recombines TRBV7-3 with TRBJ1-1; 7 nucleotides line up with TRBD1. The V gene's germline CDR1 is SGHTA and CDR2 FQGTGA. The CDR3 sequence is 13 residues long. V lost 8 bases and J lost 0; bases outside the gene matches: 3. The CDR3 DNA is TGTGCCAGCGCGGGACAGATGAACACTGAAGCTTTCTTT. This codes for CASAGQMNTEAFF.

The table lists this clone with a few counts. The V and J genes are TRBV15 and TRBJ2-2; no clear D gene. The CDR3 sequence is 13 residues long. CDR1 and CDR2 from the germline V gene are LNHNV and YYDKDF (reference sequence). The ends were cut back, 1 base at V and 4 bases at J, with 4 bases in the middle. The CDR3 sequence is CATSRALTGELFF. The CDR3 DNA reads TGTGCCACCAGCAGAGCTCTCACCGGGGAGCTGTTTTTT.

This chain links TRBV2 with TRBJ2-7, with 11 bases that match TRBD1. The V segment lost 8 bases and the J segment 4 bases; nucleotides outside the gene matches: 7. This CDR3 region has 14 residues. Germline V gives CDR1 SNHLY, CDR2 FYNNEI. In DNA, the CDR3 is TGTGCCAGCTTGAACCGGGACAGGGGGTACGAGCAGTACTTC. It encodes CASLNRDRGYEQYF.

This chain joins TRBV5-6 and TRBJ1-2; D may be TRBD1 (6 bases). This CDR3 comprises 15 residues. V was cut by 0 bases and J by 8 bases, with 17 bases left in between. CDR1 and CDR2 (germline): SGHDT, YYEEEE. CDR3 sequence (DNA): TGTGCCAGCAGCTTGGTCATCGGGGGGCGCGGAGGCTACACCTTC. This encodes CASSLVIGGRGGYTF.

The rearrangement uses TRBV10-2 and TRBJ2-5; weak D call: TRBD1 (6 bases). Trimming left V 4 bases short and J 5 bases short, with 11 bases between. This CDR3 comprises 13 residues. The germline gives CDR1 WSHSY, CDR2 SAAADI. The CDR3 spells CASSGGHKETQYF. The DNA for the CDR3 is TGCGCCAGCAGTGGGGGACATAAGGAGACCCAGTACTTC.

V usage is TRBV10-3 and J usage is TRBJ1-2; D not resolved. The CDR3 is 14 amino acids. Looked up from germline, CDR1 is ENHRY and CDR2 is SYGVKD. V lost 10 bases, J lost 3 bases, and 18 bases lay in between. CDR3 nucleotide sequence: TGTGCCACCCCGGGTAGCCGACCTTACTATGGCTACACCTTC. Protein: CATPGSRPYYGYTF.

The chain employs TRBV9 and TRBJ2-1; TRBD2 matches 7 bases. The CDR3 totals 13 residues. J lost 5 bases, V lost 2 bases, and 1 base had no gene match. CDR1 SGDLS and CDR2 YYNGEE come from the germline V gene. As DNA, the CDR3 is TGTGCCAGCAGCGTGCTAGCGGACAATGAGCAGTTCTTC. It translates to CASSVLADNEQFF.

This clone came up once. The CDR3 bases are TGCGCCAGCAGCCAACGTACGGAAGGCTCCTACGAGCAGTACTTC. Amino acids: CASSQRTEGSYEQYF. The chain couples TRBV4-3 to TRBJ2-7, with D hard to call. The V end was cut by 2 bases, the J end by 0 bases, with 11 bases between. This CDR3 is 15 amino acids long. Germline CDR1 reads LGHNA; CDR2 reads YSLEER.

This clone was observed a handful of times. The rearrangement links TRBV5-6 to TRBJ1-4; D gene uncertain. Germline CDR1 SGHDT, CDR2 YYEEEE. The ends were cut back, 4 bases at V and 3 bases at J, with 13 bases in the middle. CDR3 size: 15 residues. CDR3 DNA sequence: TGTGCCAGCAGCGCTAACGAGGGAGCTAATGAAAAACTGTTTTTT. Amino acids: CASSANEGANEKLFF.